This TCR beta chain derives from a study of blood T cell repertoires in COVID-19. Study as a whole: In each case, the material was cDNA or gDNA derived from T cells, B-cell-depleted T cells, or PBMCs.

Sequenced by immunoSEQ multiplex PCR; TCRdb stores in-frame clones only, minus some. Seen here are some 99,000 clones, 81% observed once, and the top ten hold around 10%. CDR3 length equals 22 residues. V shed 0 bases, J shed 3 bases, and the junction held 18 bases outside the gene matches. Germline CDR1 LGHNA, CDR2 YNFKEQ. V usage is TRBV4-2 and J usage is TRBJ2-6; 9 positions agree with TRBD1. This receptor was identified in a woman of 80 years or more with acute or convalescent COVID-19. Specimen: peripheral blood. Written as DNA, the CDR3 is TGTGCCAGCAGCCAAGACCTGGACAGGGGTCGTTCCTCTTTGAGTGGGGCCAACGTCCTGACTTTC. It specifies CASSQDLDRGRSSLSGANVLTF.